This record looks at one TCR beta chain sequence and its context. Assay: immunoSEQ multiplex PCR; the TCRdb copy retains only in-frame clones and omits some. The profile shows tens of thousands of clones, roughly 87% of them singletons. The data belong to a study of T cell responses to AZD1222 COVID-19 vaccine. Pooled in the analysis were second doses at about 4 or about 12 weeks. Germline V gene sequence: CDR1 LNHNV, CDR2 YYDKDF (reference sequence). V lost 0 bases to trimming and J lost 5 bases, with 4 bases between them. This CDR3 contains 12 residues. The J gene is TRBJ1-2, the V gene TRBV15; D remains unclear. The material was peripheral blood, obtained 28 days after the second AZD1222 dose. The source of this sequence is an adult who received the AZD1222 COVID-19 vaccine. CDR3 DNA sequence: TGTGCCACCAGCAGAGAAAGTTATGGCTACACCTTC. Its translation is CATSRESYGYTF.